This T cell receptor beta chain was sequenced in a study of cytomegalovirus exposure and HLA in healthy donors. Germline V gene data show CDR1 as SGHAT and CDR2 as FQNNGV. The length of the CDR3 is 13 residues. V was shortened by 5 bases and J by 6 bases, with 14 bases between the two germline ends. Amplification used 60 Vbeta primers and 13 Jbeta primers. As originally analysed: As a later analysis found, there were 70 million to 80 million unique TCR beta chains, of which 8.5 million to 13 million were shared. TCRdb keeps only in-frame clones here, not all; method: immunoSEQ multiplex PCR. D and trimming were read from the DNA, whereas the V and J calls and clone size are those reported in that table. Of under 150,000 clones detected, about four fifths appear once; the ten largest clones hold around 4.5%. Overall study results and limits: Most CMV-associated TCR beta chains appeared HLA-restricted in a later analysis.

Turning to this clone: The target antigen is unknown.

This clonotype was obtained from a middle-aged man in good health and CMV-seropositive. This chain links TRBV11-2 with TRBJ2-7; D uncertain. The sequenced sample consisted of PBMCs. The CDR3 protein is CASSPNYDLEQYF. CDR3 nucleotide sequence: TGTGCCAGCAGCCCCAACTACGACCTCGAGCAGTACTTC.